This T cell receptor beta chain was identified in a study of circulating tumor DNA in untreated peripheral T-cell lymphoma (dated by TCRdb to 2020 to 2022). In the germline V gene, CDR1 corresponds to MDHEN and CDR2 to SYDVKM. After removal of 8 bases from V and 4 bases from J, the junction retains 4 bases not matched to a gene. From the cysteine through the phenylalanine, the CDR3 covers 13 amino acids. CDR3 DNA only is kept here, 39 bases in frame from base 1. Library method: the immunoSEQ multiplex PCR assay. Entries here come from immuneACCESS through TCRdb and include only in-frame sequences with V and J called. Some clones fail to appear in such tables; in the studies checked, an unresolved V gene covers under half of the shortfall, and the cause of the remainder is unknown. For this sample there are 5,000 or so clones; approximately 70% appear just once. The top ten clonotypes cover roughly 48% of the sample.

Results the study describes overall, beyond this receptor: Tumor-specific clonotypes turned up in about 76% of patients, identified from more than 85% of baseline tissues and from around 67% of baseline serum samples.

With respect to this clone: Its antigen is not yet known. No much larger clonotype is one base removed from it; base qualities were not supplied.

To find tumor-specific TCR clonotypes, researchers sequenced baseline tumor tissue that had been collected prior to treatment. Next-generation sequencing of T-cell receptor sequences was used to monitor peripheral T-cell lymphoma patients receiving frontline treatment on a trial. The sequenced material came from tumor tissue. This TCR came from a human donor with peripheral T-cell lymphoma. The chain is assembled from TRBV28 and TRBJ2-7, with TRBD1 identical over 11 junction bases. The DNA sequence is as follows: TGTGCCAGCCAGGACAGGGGGCTATACGAGCAGTACTTC. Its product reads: CASQDRGLYEQYF.